These T cell receptor beta chains were read from a single sample in a study of T cells after yellow fever vaccination. TCRdb redid the calling of the 5' RACE reads with MiXCR, one entry per CDR3 protein. Found here are around 320,000 distinct CDR3 sequences, approximately 4.3% of them singletons; the top ten hold 15% to 20%. The input for sequencing was PBMCs, taken 15 days after the yellow fever booster vaccination. All receptors derive from a man aged 18-30 years who received the YFV17D yellow fever vaccine. Both conserved end residues are part of each CDR3. A D gene is named only where the DNA matches it firmly. Where a row states a size, it is once, few, many or the class of an expanded clone; other rows omit it.

j_gene | v_gene | d_gene | abundance | CDR3nt | CDR3aa
TRBJ1-2 | TRBV5-1 | TRBD1 | few | TGCGCCAGCAGCCCGGGACAGAGCGTCTATGGCTACACCTTC | CASSPGQSVYGYTF
TRBJ2-3 | TRBV6-2/TRBV6-3 | TRBD1 | many | TGTGCCAGCGTAGGCAGGGGGTACACAGATACGCAGTATTTT | CASVGRGYTDTQYF
TRBJ2-5 | TRBV6-5 | NA | many | TGTGCCAGCAGTTGGATGGCAGAGGCGGGAGAGACCCAGTACTTC | CASSWMAEAGETQYF
TRBJ2-7 | TRBV5-1 | TRBD1 | many | TGCGCCAGCAGCAGCGGACAGGGGAGGCGCTACGAGCAGTACTTC | CASSSGQGRRYEQYF
TRBJ1-4 | TRBV7-2 | NA | few | TGTGCCAGCAGAAGGGGGGGAGAGGGTGAAAAACTGTTTTTT | CASRRGGEGEKLFF
TRBJ2-4 | TRBV7-2 | NA | many | TGTGCCAGCAGCATTGGGAGAGACATTCAGTACTTC | CASSIGRDIQYF
TRBJ1-2 | TRBV29-1 | NA | many | TGCAGCGTTGAATTTGGGAGTGGGACCGGAGGGGGCTACACCTTC | CSVEFGSGTGGGYTF
TRBJ1-1 | TRBV7-9 | TRBD1 | many | TGTGCCAGCACCGATGACAGGGGGGGCACTGAAGCTTTCTTT | CASTDDRGGTEAFF
TRBJ2-3 | TRBV4-1 | NA | few | TGCGCCAGCAGCCAAGATAGGAGCCGGCCGGGCACAGATACGCAGTATTTT | CASSQDRSRPGTDTQYF
TRBJ2-2 | TRBV20-1 | NA | NA | TGCAGTGCTAGCTTACCCCTGACAGCACAAGGGGCCGGGGAGCTGTTTTTT | CSASLPLTAQGAGELFF
TRBJ2-3 | TRBV12-3/TRBV12-4 | NA | many | TGTGCCAGCAGCCGAGCCCCCTACGGTAATACGCAGTATTTT | CASSRAPYGNTQYF
TRBJ2-7 | TRBV20-1 | TRBD2 | many | TGCAGTGCTAGACGTAGCGGGGGGGCGTACGAGCAGTACTTC | CSARRSGGAYEQYF
TRBJ1-1 | TRBV2 | NA | few | TGTGCCTCGATCGTGGACAGTAGCGCTGAAGCTTTCTTT | CASIVDSSAEAFF
TRBJ2-1 | TRBV20-1 | NA | NA | TGCAGTGCTAGGTGGCTAGCGGACAGCTCCTACAATGAGCAGTTCTTC | CSARWLADSSYNEQFF
TRBJ2-1 | TRBV5-1 | TRBD2 | many | TGCGCCAGCAGCTCCCGGACTAGCGGTAACAATGAGCAGTTCTTC | CASSSRTSGNNEQFF
TRBJ2-6 | TRBV2 | TRBD1 | many | TGTGCCAGCAGTGGGGACAGGGCTGGGGCCAACGTCCTGACTTTC | CASSGDRAGANVLTF
TRBJ1-1 | TRBV5-1 | TRBD1 | NA | TGCGCCAGCAGCCAAAATACAGGGGGAGGTAAAGCTTTCTTT | CASSQNTGGGKAFF
TRBJ1-1 | TRBV7-9 | NA | many | TGTGCCAGCAGCTCATACAGGAACACTGAAGCTTTCTTT | CASSSYRNTEAFF
TRBJ2-2 | TRBV5-1 | NA | many | TGCGCCAGCAGCCCGCCAGGCCCCGGGGAGCTGTTTTTT | CASSPPGPGELFF
TRBJ2-5 | TRBV13 | NA | NA | TGTGCCAGCAGCTTAGGCCCCCGGGGAGGAGAGACCCAGTACTTC | CASSLGPRGGETQYF
TRBJ2-5 | TRBV27 | TRBD2 | NA | TGTGCCAGCAGTTGGTGGAAGCGGGGGGGGCCGGAGACCCAGTACTTC | CASSWWKRGGPETQYF
TRBJ1-2 | TRBV5-1 | TRBD1 | many | TGCGCCAGCAGCTTGCGTGGGACAGCTAACTATGGCTACACCTTC | CASSLRGTANYGYTF
TRBJ1-1 | TRBV19 | TRBD1 | many | TGTGCCAGCTCGGACAGGGGAGGTACTGAAGCTTTCTTT | CASSDRGGTEAFF
TRBJ2-7 | TRBV3-1 | NA | many | TGTGCCAGCAGCCACATCGGAAGGGGACCCAACTACGAGCAGTACTTC | CASSHIGRGPNYEQYF
TRBJ2-1 | TRBV7-7 | TRBD1 | many | TGTGCTAGCAGTCCCATAGGACAGGGGTACAATGAGCAGTTCTTC | CASSPIGQGYNEQFF
TRBJ2-7 | TRBV7-2 | NA | many | TGTGCCAGCAGCACCTACTACGAGCAGTACTTC | CASSTYYEQYF
TRBJ1-2 | TRBV20-1 | NA | few | TGCAGTGCCCTTCCCTTAGGTAGGGGCTACACCTTC | CSALPLGRGYTF
TRBJ1-5 | TRBV4-1 | TRBD1 | NA | TGCGCCAGCAGCCAAGCGGGGACAGTCAATCAGCCCCAGCATTTT | CASSQAGTVNQPQHF
TRBJ2-1 | TRBV7-2 | TRBD1 | NA | TGTGCCAGCAGCTTCGTAGACAGGGCGGAGCAGTTCTTC | CASSFVDRAEQFF
TRBJ2-3 | TRBV13 | NA | few | TGTGCCAGCAGCTTAGTGAGGTCTGCAGATACGCAGTATTTT | CASSLVRSADTQYF
TRBJ2-1 | TRBV12-3/TRBV12-4 | NA | NA | TGTGCCAGCCGAGGGGCCTACAATGAGCAGTTCTTC | CASRGAYNEQFF
TRBJ2-5 | TRBV18 | NA | few | TGTGCCAGCTCACCTTCGAAGGCTAACCCTGGCCGGGAGACCCAGTACTTC | CASSPSKANPGRETQYF
TRBJ1-1 | TRBV6-1 | NA | few | TGTGCCAGCAGTGAAGCGCGGCAGGTGAACACTGAAGCTTTCTTT | CASSEARQVNTEAFF
TRBJ2-1 | TRBV6-6 | TRBD2 | NA | TGTGCCAGCAGTTACCCGGGACTAGCGGGGGGGCAGCAGGAGCAGTTCTTC | CASSYPGLAGGQQEQFF
TRBJ1-2 | TRBV30 | NA | few | TGTGCCTGGAGTGTACAGGGTGGCTACACCTTC | CAWSVQGGYTF
TRBJ2-1 | TRBV12-3/TRBV12-4 | NA | many | TGTGCCAGCAGTTTAGGACTGATGGAAAGTGAGCAGTTCTTC | CASSLGLMESEQFF
TRBJ2-6 | TRBV5-1 | TRBD2 | NA | TGCGCCAGCAGCTTGGCGGGGGGGCGAGGGGCCAACGTCCTGACTTTC | CASSLAGGRGANVLTF
TRBJ2-1 | TRBV5-1 | TRBD1 | NA | TGCGCCAGCATACAGGGGCCCCAATCGAATGAGCAGTTCTTC | CASIQGPQSNEQFF
TRBJ1-5 | TRBV30 | TRBD1 | NA | TGTGCCTGGAGTGTCTCAGGGGGTCGGCAGCCCCAGCATTTT | CAWSVSGGRQPQHF
TRBJ2-3 | TRBV20-1 | NA | NA | TGCAGTGCTAGCCGGACCCTGGGCACAGATACGCAGTATTTT | CSASRTLGTDTQYF
TRBJ1-1 | TRBV7-9 | NA | many | TGTGCCAGCAGCTTAGGGTACTTGAACACTGAAGCTTTCTTT | CASSLGYLNTEAFF
TRBJ2-7 | TRBV7-6 | TRBD2 | many | TGTGCCAGCAGCTTAGAGAGCGGGGGGGTGGTCTCCTACGAGCAGTACTTC | CASSLESGGVVSYEQYF
TRBJ2-3 | TRBV4-3 | TRBD2 | many | TGCGCCAGCAGCCAAGTTTGGGAGACTAGCGGGGAGTGGGCTACGCAGTATTTT | CASSQVWETSGEWATQYF
TRBJ1-4 | TRBV15 | NA | few | TGTGCCACCAGCAGAGATACAGGGGAAAAACTGTTTTTT | CATSRDTGEKLFF
TRBJ2-3 | TRBV7-2 | NA | many | TGTGCCTCTAGGGGGGGTTACACAGATACGCAGTATTTT | CASRGGYTDTQYF
TRBJ2-2 | TRBV7-2 | NA | few | TGTGCCAGCAGCTCAAGTTGGGTTGGGCCCGAGCTGTTTTTT | CASSSSWVGPELFF
TRBJ1-1 | TRBV7-9 | NA | many | TGTGCCAGCAGCCCCGGTGAGGGCCGGGCTTTCTTT | CASSPGEGRAFF
TRBJ2-7 | TRBV5-1 | TRBD1 | few | TGCGCCAGCAGCTTGGGACAGGGACAACACGAGCAGTACTTC | CASSLGQGQHEQYF
TRBJ2-1 | TRBV5-1 | TRBD1 | many | TGCGCCAGCAGCTTTGAGGGGGCAGGGGCTAATCAGTTCTTC | CASSFEGAGANQFF
TRBJ1-2 | TRBV27 | NA | NA | TGTGCCAGCAGTTTCCCCTCCGGCTATGGCTACACCTTC | CASSFPSGYGYTF